This T cell receptor (beta chain) originates from a study of metastatic and nonmetastatic thyroid tumors. About the research overall: Repertoire comparisons spanned blood and tumor or nodule tissue from malignant and benign thyroid patients. Broader study findings: Malignant tumors reportedly showed significantly higher TCR beta diversity than benign nodules in both blood and tumor.

Germline lookup yields CDR1 SNHLY and CDR2 FYNNEI. The CDR3 spans 12 residues. The germline V and J ends were trimmed by 6 bases and 3 bases, with 9 bases remaining between them. Per the study methods: Variation in CDR3 across clinicopathological groups served as the basis for constructing a distant-metastasis classifier in papillary thyroid cancer. TCRdb re-clonotyped the PCR reads through MiXCR. For this entry, the V and J calls and clone size follow TCRdb and not the study's own pipeline. The sample lists approximately 20,000 clones, about 12% seen once, with around 22% in the top ten. In its sample, this clone was seen a few times. Its antigen remains unknown. Ahead of thyroid surgery, no patient had received treatment of any kind.

This rearrangement joins TRBV2 to TRBJ2-7; perhaps TRBD2 as D (5 bases). Input material: blood. This TCR derives from a female donor with papillary thyroid cancer or a benign thyroid nodule (not recorded which). Some clones in this sample may be carry-over from other donors' samples. Here the CDR3 DNA reads TGTGCCAGCAGAGGACGGGACTACGAGCAGTACTTC. Encoded protein: CASRGRDYEQYF.